The 20 T cell receptor beta chains listed next were all sequenced from one sample in a study of T cells in Graves' hyperthyroidism and ophthalmopathy. It was RNA transcripts that yielded the amplified TCR beta CDR3 regions. An initial round of RT-PCR targeting the TCR CDR3 relied on the HTBI primer set. TCRdb re-called the multiplex PCR reads through MiXCR, storing one row per CDR3 protein. The table has 410,000 or so distinct CDR3 sequences, about 15% seen once. The sequencing sample was made of blood. The receptors here all came from a man between 18 and 35 years old with Graves' ophthalmopathy.

This clonotype has ten or more counts. The J gene is TRBJ2-7, the V gene TRBV18; TRBD1 matches at 8 bases. The V gene's germline CDR1 is KGHSH and CDR2 LQKENI. V shed 8 bases and J 0 bases; nucleotides not matched to a gene: 6. This CDR3 spans 14 amino acids. The CDR3 DNA is TGTGCCAGCAGCCCAGGGGGCAGCTCCTACGAGCAGTACTTC. It specifies CASSPGGSSYEQYF.

The DNA for the CDR3 is TGTGCCAGCAGCTTTAAGCGGGGGGAAAGCACAGATACGCAGTATTTT. It codes for CASSFKRGESTDTQYF. The V call is TRBV5-4, the J call TRBJ2-3; 9 bases align to TRBD2. J gave up 0 bases and V 2 bases, and 4 bases lay outside the gene matches. The CDR3 extends over 16 amino acids. The V gene's germline CDR1 is SGHNT and CDR2 YYREEE (reference sequence).

In its sample, this clonotype was seen many times. V and J are TRBV2 and TRBJ2-2, with D possibly matching TRBD1 (5 bases). The germline V gene has CDR1 SNHLY and CDR2 FYNNEI. With 2 bases removed from V and 0 bases from J, the gap between germline ends came to 13 bases. CDR3 size: 17 residues. The DNA for the CDR3 is TGTGCCAGCAGTGAATTTATGCGGACAACGAACACCGGGGAGCTGTTTTTT. Its protein product is CASSEFMRTTNTGELFF.

This clonotype was counted ten times or more. The chain links TRBV20-1 to TRBJ2-1; TRBD2 might be the D (6 bases). Trimming took off 0 bases at V and 8 bases at J, with 17 bases between the two ends. The CDR3 runs 15 residues. Per the germline V gene, CDR1 is DFQATT and CDR2 is SNEGSKA (reference sequence). The CDR3 DNA sequence: TGCAGTGCTAGAGATCTTCGGAGGGGTGGCCATGAGCAGTTCTTC. This sequence encodes CSARDLRRGGHEQFF.

A few counts support this clonotype. The chain employs TRBV29-1 and TRBJ2-2; D not resolved. Germline V CDR1 and CDR2: SQVTM, ANQGSEA. Trimming left V 6 bases short and J 1 base short, with 9 bases between. The length of the CDR3 is 13 residues. The CDR3 reads CSVAGQNTGELFF. CDR3 nucleotide sequence: TGCAGCGTGGCCGGGCAGAACACCGGGGAGCTGTTTTTT.

The chain uses TRBV7-9 and TRBJ2-5; no definite D call. The V gene's germline CDR1 is SEHNR and CDR2 FQNEAQ (reference sequence). The CDR3 has 12 residues. Deletions cut 2 bases from V and 2 bases from J, with 3 bases between. The CDR3 here is CASSLRQETQYF. DNA of the CDR3: TGTGCCAGCAGCTTACGGCAAGAGACCCAGTACTTC.

This clonotype was seen many times. The chain has TRBV9 and TRBJ1-2; D unresolved. The CDR3 has 12 residues. Germline assignment: CDR1 SGDLS and CDR2 YYNGEE. Trimming cost V 0 bases and J 5 bases, with 5 bases left between them. In nucleotides, the CDR3 is TGTGCCAGCAGCGTAGAAGGTTATGGCTACACCTTC. Encoded protein: CASSVEGYGYTF.

This clonotype was observed many times. The chain combines TRBV15 with TRBJ2-5, with a possible D match to TRBD2 (6 bases). Germline V lookup: CDR1 LNHNV, CDR2 YYDKDF (reference sequence). Deletions cut 0 bases from V and 2 bases from J, with 10 bases between. The CDR3 totals 15 residues. CDR3 protein: CATSRDYGGQETQYF. The DNA of the CDR3 is TGTGCCACCAGCAGAGATTACGGGGGACAAGAGACCCAGTACTTC.

This clonotype was seen ten or more times. This chain connects TRBV5-1 to TRBJ1-3; 7 positions match TRBD1. This CDR3 spans 16 amino acids. Germline CDR1 and CDR2: SGHRS and YFSETQ. Trimming took 0 bases from V and 4 from J; bases not matched to a gene: 7. Here the CDR3 reads CASSLGPGTDGNTIYF. The DNA of the CDR3 is TGCGCCAGCAGCTTGGGTCCAGGGACAGACGGAAACACCATATATTTT.

This clonotype was detected many times. V is TRBV7-9 and J is TRBJ2-1; 8 nucleotides agree with TRBD2. Per germline, CDR1 SEHNR and CDR2 FQNEAQ (reference sequence). The CDR3 runs to 15 residues. With 1 base clipped from V and 7 bases from J, the junction kept 6 bases outside the gene matches. The DNA for the CDR3 is TGTGCCAGCAGCTTAGGCCGGGAGGGCCGTAATGAGCAGTTCTTC. It specifies CASSLGREGRNEQFF. Drawing the rest from reference TRBV7-9 and TRBJ2-1, the complete variable domain is DTGVSQNPRHKITKRGQNVTFRCDPISEHNRLYWYRQTLGQGPEFLTYFQNEAQLEKSRLLSDRFSAERPKGSFSTLEIQRTEQGDSAMYLCASSLGREGRNEQFFGPGTRLTVL.

With regard to this clonotype: A much larger clone sits a single nucleotide away, making a read error possible. The chain has TRBV20-1 and TRBJ1-1, with a weak D call TRBD1 (5 bases). This CDR3 contains 13 residues. CDR1 DFQATT and CDR2 SNEGSKA come from the germline V gene (reference sequence). In DNA, the CDR3 is TGCAGCACGCACAGGATTCCGGCCACTGAAGCTTTCTTT. This sequence encodes CSTHRIPATEAFF.

The rearrangement joins TRBV10-3 to TRBJ2-2; D not certain. Trimming took off 5 bases at V and 8 bases at J, with 9 bases between the two ends. This CDR3 has 12 amino acids. Germline assignment: CDR1 ENHRY and CDR2 SYGVKD. Here the CDR3 reads CAISKVPGELFF. CDR3 nucleotide sequence: TGTGCCATCAGTAAGGTTCCTGGGGAGCTGTTTTTT.

This clonotype was seen at least ten times. The V and J genes are TRBV3-1 and TRBJ2-1; 10 nucleotides line up with TRBD2. The V gene end was trimmed by 4 bases and the J gene end by 2 bases; junction bases not matched to a gene: 5. Germline CDR1 and CDR2: LGHDT and YNNKEL (reference sequence). The CDR3 loop spans 16 amino acids. Here the CDR3 DNA reads TGTGCCAGCAGCCTCCGGACTAGCGGAGCCTACAATGAGCAGTTCTTC. This translates into CASSLRTSGAYNEQFF.

This clonotype was observed a handful of times. A much larger clone is a single base away; this may be a read error. The chain is built from TRBV7-2 and TRBJ1-1; D is ambiguous. Germline values: CDR1 SGHTA, CDR2 FQGNSA. This CDR3 has 13 amino acids. V lost 7 bases to trimming and J lost 3 bases, with 12 bases between them. CDR3 protein: CASTRQEDTEAFF. CDR3 coding DNA: TGTGCCAGCACTCGCCAGGAGGACACTGAAGCTTTCTTT.

This chain joins TRBV5-6 and TRBJ2-2; D ambiguous. This CDR3 spans 15 amino acids. The germline gives CDR1 SGHDT, CDR2 YYEEEE. Trimming pared 4 bases from V and 2 bases from J, leaving 12 bases between. CDR3 residues: CASSPGRINTGELFF. The DNA of the CDR3 is TGTGCCAGCAGCCCAGGACGGATTAACACCGGGGAGCTGTTTTTT.

This clonotype was counted at least ten times. This sequence joins TRBV12-3 or TRBV12-4 and TRBJ2-5, with unresolved D. This CDR3 comprises 13 residues. V was trimmed by 7 bases and J by 1 base, leaving 10 bases between them. DNA for the CDR3: TGTGCCAGCAAGGTTGTCTTCCAAGAGACCCAGTACTTC. This gives the protein CASKVVFQETQYF.

This clonotype was seen a single time. The chain is built from TRBV18 and TRBJ2-1; 9 nucleotides line up with TRBD1. The germline V gene encodes CDR1 KGHSH and CDR2 LQKENI. There are 16 residues in the CDR3. J lost 5 bases, V lost 6 bases, and 11 bases had no gene match. The CDR3 spells CASSPGTGSGHNEQFF. Written as DNA, the CDR3 is TGTGCCAGCTCCCCCGGGACAGGGAGCGGACACAATGAGCAGTTCTTC.

This clonotype has ten or more counts. J is TRBJ1-1 and V is TRBV30, with a possible D match to TRBD1 (5 bases). V lost 0 bases to trimming and J lost 2 bases, with 13 bases between them. Per germline, CDR1 GTSNPN and CDR2 SVGIG (reference sequence). The CDR3 is 15 amino acids. The CDR3 DNA is TGTGCCTGGAGTGTAATGGCGGGGCTCAACACTGAAGCTTTCTTT. Amino acids: CAWSVMAGLNTEAFF.

This clonotype was detected many times. The chain carries TRBV11-3 and TRBJ2-1; 7 bases are shared with TRBD2. Germline CDR1 and CDR2: SGHNT and YENEEA. V gave up 5 bases and J gave up 5 bases; unmatched junction bases: 12. The CDR3 contains 16 residues. CDR3 region: CASSRSGGSIDNEQFF. For the CDR3, the DNA is TGTGCCAGCAGCCGGTCTGGCGGGAGTATCGACAATGAGCAGTTCTTC.

The V call is TRBV4-1, the J call TRBJ2-3; D is undetermined. The CDR3 contains 14 residues. Germline CDR1 MGHRA, CDR2 YSYEKL. Deletions cut 2 bases from V and 6 bases from J, with 12 bases between. DNA of the CDR3: TGCGCCAGCAGCCAAAGGGCCGATCGGGATACGCAGTATTTT. This sequence encodes CASSQRADRDTQYF.